Sequencing of this TCR beta chain was carried out in a study of T-cell memory formation after mild COVID-19 (dated by TCRdb to the early 2020s). Context from the whole study: Most TCR sequence clusters were specific to one of the two donors. T-cell clones expanding and contracting after mild COVID-19 in a couple of donors were tracked by longitudinal TCRalpha and TCRbeta repertoire sequencing. The cohort comprised two young, previously healthy adult volunteers, one female and one male. On the study overall, not on this receptor specifically: Some responding clones were detected in pre-infection memory, which suggested that pre-existing cross-reactive memory T cells had joined the SARS-CoV-2 response. The study covered only a couple of mild cases, and larger cohorts including severe cases with pre-infection samples were considered necessary. Balanced CD4/CD8 phenotypes were observed for clones contracting from day 15 to 85, whereas a bias towards CD4+ was observed for a second wave of clones expanding from day 15 to 37. The second-wave clones that peaked on day 37 were not confirmed to be SARS-CoV-2 specific. Contracting CD4+ clones were found mainly in CM and EM memory subsets, while CD8+ clones were enriched in EMRA.

This clonotype was detected only a few times. Its antigen specificity is not known. Base qualities are not at hand, and no much larger clone is one base apart. Sequencing was performed on an Illumina NovaSeq 6000. Using 5'RACE with constant-segment primers, TCRalpha and TCRbeta cDNA libraries were constructed, with sample barcodes and unique molecular identifiers added in the process. Trizol reagent was used to extract RNA from every sample. The libraries were amplified in two PCR steps, and the second step added a second sample barcode and Illumina TruSeq adapters. The libraries were sequenced on an Illumina NovaSeq using 2 x 150 bp paired-end reads. The original pipeline was this. The reads were demultiplexed and collapsed into UMI-guided consensus sequences using migec v1.2.7. Using mixcr v2.1.11, UMI consensuses were aligned to TRA and TRB V and J templates and then assembled into clonotypes. Clonotypes were classified as expanded or contracted when called significant by both edgeR and NoisET, with noise models trained on biological replicates. For edgeR calls, the cutoffs were a false discovery rate-adjusted p below 0.01 and a log2 fold-change threshold of 1. PCA with hierarchical clustering of max-normalized trajectories of the 1000 most abundant clonotypes was used as exploratory dynamics analysis. Separately sequenced CD4+ and CD8+ repertoires were used to assign the CD4 or CD8 phenotype of responding clones. The raw public data were reprocessed by TCRdb itself: fastp quality trimming at Q25, MiXCR clonotype calling, in-frame beta chains only. All rows with the same CDR3 protein become a single entry with the most common DNA and genes. TCRdb, not the authors, supplied the V and J calls. The table for this sample lists some 330,000 distinct CDR3 sequences; around 20% of them were counted only once. Roughly an eighth of the sample goes to the ten largest clones.

The CDR3 starts with the cysteine, ends with the phenylalanine, and has 14 residues. Only the CDR3 part of the read is kept: 42 bases, read in frame from the first base. Sequences KGHDR (CDR1) and SFDVKD (CDR2) are obtained from the germline V gene. Deletion took 3 bases off V and 3 bases off J, with a span of 10 bases between the germline ends. PBMCs were isolated by Ficoll-Paque density gradient centrifugation. This TCR came from an adult woman who had mild COVID-19 (a few samples of this study predate the infection). The sample titles of this study are shuffled in the database, so cell type and time point are left out; the donor was told from shared clones. This receptor chain uses TRBV24-1 and TRBJ1-1; the D gene identity is not certain. The material sequenced was PBMCs or a T cell subset sorted from them (not recorded which). This receptor has the CDR3 CATSDVGSYTEAFF. The nucleotide sequence is given as TGTGCCACCAGTGATGTAGGATCTTACACTGAAGCTTTCTTT.